This TCR beta chain was recorded in a study of blood T cell repertoires in COVID-19. Assay: immunoSEQ multiplex PCR; the TCRdb copy retains only in-frame clones and omits some. Of just over 95,000 clones listed, 82% are singletons. The CDR3 sequence is 15 residues long. Trimming took 2 bases from V and 3 from J; bases not matched to a gene: 0. CDR1 and CDR2 from the germline V gene are WNHNN and SYGVQD (reference sequence). The specimen was peripheral blood. This receptor was obtained from a man older than 75 with acute or convalescent COVID-19. The chain uses TRBV10-1 and TRBJ2-1, with 11 bases fitting TRBD2. Written as DNA, the CDR3 is TGCGCCAGCAGTGAGACTAGCGGGGGCTACAATGAGCAGTTCTTC. Translated: CASSETSGGYNEQFF.